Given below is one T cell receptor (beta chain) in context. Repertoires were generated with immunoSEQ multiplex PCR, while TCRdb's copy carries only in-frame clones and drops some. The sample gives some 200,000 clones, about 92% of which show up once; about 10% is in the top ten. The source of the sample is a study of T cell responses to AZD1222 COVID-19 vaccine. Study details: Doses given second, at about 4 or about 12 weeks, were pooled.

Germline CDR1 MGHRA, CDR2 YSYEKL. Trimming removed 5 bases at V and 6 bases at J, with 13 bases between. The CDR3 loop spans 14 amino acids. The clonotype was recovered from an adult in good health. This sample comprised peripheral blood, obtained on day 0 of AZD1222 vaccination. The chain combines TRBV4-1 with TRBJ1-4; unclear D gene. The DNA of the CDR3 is TGCGCCAGCAGCGGATGGGGAAGTGATGAAAAACTGTTTTTT. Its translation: CASSGWGSDEKLFF.